This is a list of T cell receptor beta chains from one sample in a study of blood T cell repertoires in COVID-19. Clones were read by immunoSEQ multiplex PCR, and TCRdb kept only the in-frame ones, dropping some. The sample includes under 250,000 clones, about 83% seen only once; the top ten take about 4%. Input material: peripheral blood. The receptors here all came from a man between 50 and 59 years old with acute or convalescent COVID-19. CDR3s include the opening cysteine and the closing phenylalanine or tryptophan. Fields, in order: clone size, J gene, V gene, D gene, CDR3 DNA, CDR3 protein. D genes are given only for firm matches. Where a row states a size, it is once, few, many or the class of an expanded clone; other rows omit it.

. TRBJ1-1 TRBV10-3 . TGTGCCATCAGTGGAACGAGGACTGAAGCTTTCTTT CAISGTRTEAFF
few TRBJ1-2 TRBV5-1 TRBD1 TGCGCCAGCAGCCTGGGACCGGGACAGGATTTCAGCTATGGCTACACCTTC CASSLGPGQDFSYGYTF
. TRBJ2-2 TRBV11-2 . TGTGCCAGCAGCTTAGGCCCGGGTTCAACCAACACCGGGGAGCTGTTTTTT CASSLGPGSTNTGELFF
. TRBJ1-4 TRBV27 . TGTGCCAGCAGTTTGAAACAGGGTAATGAAAAACTGTTTTTT CASSLKQGNEKLFF
. TRBJ1-2 TRBV19 . TGTGCCAGTAGTATGAGGAGGGGACCTCCTACACACAACTATGGCTACACCTTC CASSMRRGPPTHNYGYTF
. TRBJ1-1 TRBV11-3 . TGTGCCAGCAGTAAAGGAGGCAATGAAGCTTTCTTT CASSKGGNEAFF
few TRBJ1-2 TRBV5-1 TRBD1 TGCGCCAGCAGCCAGTTACAGACAGGGGACTATGGCTACACCTTC CASSQLQTGDYGYTF
. TRBJ1-4 TRBV18 TRBD1 TGTGCCAGCTCGCCACAGGGGGTTGCAACTAATGAAAAACTGTTTTTT CASSPQGVATNEKLFF
few TRBJ1-4 TRBV14 . TGTGCCAGCAGCCAAGTACAGGGAGAAACTAATGAAAAACTGTTTTTT CASSQVQGETNEKLFF
. TRBJ2-7 TRBV12-3/TRBV12-4 . TGTGCCAGCAGTTTAGGGGTGGGGGGCGAGCAGTACTTC CASSLGVGGEQYF
. TRBJ2-7 TRBV28 TRBD1 TGTGCCAGCAGTTTATACAGGGGGCTCGACGAGCAGTACTTC CASSLYRGLDEQYF
. TRBJ1-6 TRBV28 TRBD1 TGTGCCAGCAGTCCCCCAGGGGGAGCCCTCCACTTT CASSPPGGALHF
. TRBJ1-2 TRBV14 . TGTGCCAGCAGCCAAGTGGTCGGCAGGGCATATGGCTACACCTTC CASSQVVGRAYGYTF
. TRBJ1-2 TRBV7-8 . TGTGCCAGCAGCATCCGGGACATAAGATCTGATAACTATGGCTACACCTTC CASSIRDIRSDNYGYTF
. TRBJ1-6 TRBV5-1 . TGCGCCAGCAGCTTGGTAGGGGGAAATTCACCCCTCCACTTT CASSLVGGNSPLHF
. TRBJ2-5 TRBV6-6 . TGTGCCAGCAGTCCGCGGGAGACCCAGTACTTC CASSPRETQYF
. TRBJ2-5 TRBV11-3 TRBD2 TGTGCCAGCAGCTTAGCGGGAGGTCGAGAGACCCAGTACTTC CASSLAGGRETQYF
few TRBJ1-2 TRBV27 TRBD1 TGTGCCAGCAGCCGAGACAGGGCGGAGGGAGGCTACACCTTC CASSRDRAEGGYTF
. TRBJ1-1 TRBV7-3 . TGTGCCAGCAGCCCCAGTCCAATGAACACTGAAGCTTTCTTT CASSPSPMNTEAFF
few TRBJ2-7 TRBV10-3 TRBD2 TGTGCCTATCGGCTAGCGGGGTCCTACGAGCAGTACTTC CAYRLAGSYEQYF
. TRBJ2-7 TRBV18 . TGTGCCAGCTCACCAAAGACAACCTACGAGCAGTACTTC CASSPKTTYEQYF
. TRBJ2-7 TRBV2 TRBD1 TGTGCCAGCAGGAGGCCGACAGGGGGCTCCTACGAGCAGTACTTC CASRRPTGGSYEQYF
. TRBJ1-2 TRBV5-1 TRBD1 TGCGCCAGCAGCTTGGTCAGGGGGCCTTATGGCTACACCTTC CASSLVRGPYGYTF
. TRBJ2-1 TRBV7-2 . TGTGCCAGCAGCTTAAGGCGGGGCTGGGGTAGTGAGCAGTTCTTC CASSLRRGWGSEQFF
once TRBJ1-2 TRBV7-3 TRBD1 TGTGCCAGCAGCCAGATGGGACAGCCAAATGGCTACACCTTC CASSQMGQPNGYTF
. TRBJ2-1 TRBV11-2 TRBD1 TGTGCCAGCAGCTCGACGACAGGGGGAACTAACAATGAGCAGTTCTTC CASSSTTGGTNNEQFF
. TRBJ2-7 TRBV12-3/TRBV12-4 . TGTGCCAGCAGTTTCCAGGGCTCCTCCGAGCAGTACTTC CASSFQGSSEQYF
. TRBJ1-1 TRBV5-4 TRBD1 TGTGCCAGCAGCCCCGCCGCGTCGACAGGGGGGAGTGAAGCTTTCTTT CASSPAASTGGSEAFF
. TRBJ1-4 TRBV18 TRBD1 TGTGCCAGCTCACCACCGACAGGGGGCAGCGAAAAACTGTTTTTT CASSPPTGGSEKLFF
. TRBJ1-1 TRBV19 TRBD1 TGTGCCAGTAAAGGAGACGGAGGACAGGGGAACACTGAAGCTTTCTTT CASKGDGGQGNTEAFF
. TRBJ2-7 TRBV30 TRBD2 TGTGCCTGGAGTGTAGCGGGGCGGAGGCCCTACGAGCAGTACTTC CAWSVAGRRPYEQYF
. TRBJ1-6 TRBV2 . TGTGCCAGCAGACCAGGGCGCGTTCGGAGTTCACCCCTCCACTTT CASRPGRVRSSPLHF
once TRBJ2-7 TRBV5-1 TRBD1 TGCGCCAGCAGCTTGTTCACAGGGGGACGCTACGAGCAGTACTTC CASSLFTGGRYEQYF
. TRBJ1-2 TRBV6-1 . TGTGCCAGCAGTGAAGGGGACTTCTATGGCTACACCTTC CASSEGDFYGYTF
. TRBJ2-1 TRBV3-1/TRBV3-2 TRBD2 TGTGCCAGCAGCCAAGAGGGACTAGCGGGGGGGCAGGAGCAGTTCTTC CASSQEGLAGGQEQFF
once TRBJ1-1 TRBV4-1 TRBD1 TGCGCCAGCAGCCAAGATGGGGGGACAGGGTTGAACACTGAAGCTTTCTTT CASSQDGGTGLNTEAFF
. TRBJ2-1 TRBV19 . TGTGCCAGTACTCCCTTGGCGGCGGAAACCTCCTACAATGAGCAGTTCTTC CASTPLAAETSYNEQFF